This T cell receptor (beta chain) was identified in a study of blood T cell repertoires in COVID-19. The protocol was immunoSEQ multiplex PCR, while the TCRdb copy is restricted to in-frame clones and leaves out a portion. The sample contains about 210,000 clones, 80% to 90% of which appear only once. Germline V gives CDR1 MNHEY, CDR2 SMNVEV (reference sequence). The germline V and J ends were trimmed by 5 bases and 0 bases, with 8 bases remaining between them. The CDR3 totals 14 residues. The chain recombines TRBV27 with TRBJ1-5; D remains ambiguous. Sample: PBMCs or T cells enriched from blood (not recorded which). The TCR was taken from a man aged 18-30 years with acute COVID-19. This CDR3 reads CASSLVSSNQPQHF. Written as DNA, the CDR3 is TGTGCCAGCAGTCTCGTTAGTAGCAATCAGCCCCAGCATTTT.